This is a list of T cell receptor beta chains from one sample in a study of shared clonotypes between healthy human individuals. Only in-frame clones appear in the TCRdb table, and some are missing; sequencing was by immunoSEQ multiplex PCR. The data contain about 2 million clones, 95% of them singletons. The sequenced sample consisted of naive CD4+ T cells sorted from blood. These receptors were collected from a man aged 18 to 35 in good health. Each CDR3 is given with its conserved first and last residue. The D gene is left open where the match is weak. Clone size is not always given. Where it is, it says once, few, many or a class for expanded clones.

CDR3 DNA: TGCGCCAGCAGCCAAGAGGTCACAACCTATGAGCAGTACTTC
CDR3 protein: CASSQEVTTYEQYF
J gene: TRBJ2-7
CDR3 length: 14
V gene: TRBV4-3
clone size: once
D gene: -

CDR3 DNA: TGTGCCAGCAGCTTAGAGACAGCCCGTACAAGGGAGCAGTTCTTC
CDR3 protein: CASSLETARTREQFF
J gene: TRBJ2-1
CDR3 length: 15
V gene: TRBV7-9
clone size: -
D gene: -

CDR3 DNA: TGTGCCAGCAGCCTGGGACTAGCGGGATACGGGGAGCTGTTTTTT
CDR3 protein: CASSLGLAGYGELFF
J gene: TRBJ2-2
CDR3 length: 15
V gene: TRBV7-2
clone size: -
D gene: TRBD2

CDR3 DNA: TGTGCCAGTAGTACAGGGGCCCTTAGCAATCAGCCCCAGCATTTT
CDR3 protein: CASSTGALSNQPQHF
J gene: TRBJ1-5
CDR3 length: 15
V gene: TRBV19
clone size: -
D gene: -

CDR3 DNA: TGTGCCAGCACTTTGGACGGCACAGATACGCAGTATTTT
CDR3 protein: CASTLDGTDTQYF
J gene: TRBJ2-3
CDR3 length: 13
V gene: TRBV2
clone size: -
D gene: -

CDR3 DNA: TGTGCCAGCAGCTTAGTGGGCAGGGGGGACGAGCAGTACTTC
CDR3 protein: CASSLVGRGDEQYF
J gene: TRBJ2-7
CDR3 length: 14
V gene: TRBV7-2
clone size: -
D gene: -

CDR3 DNA: TGCGCCAGCAGAGACAGGGGTGGGGCCAACGTCCTGACTTTC
CDR3 protein: CASRDRGGANVLTF
J gene: TRBJ2-6
CDR3 length: 14
V gene: TRBV4-1
clone size: -
D gene: TRBD1

CDR3 DNA: TGTGCCAGCAGATGGACGGGGAGCTCCTACGAGCAGTACTTC
CDR3 protein: CASRWTGSSYEQYF
J gene: TRBJ2-7
CDR3 length: 14
V gene: TRBV6-1
clone size: -
D gene: -

CDR3 DNA: TGTGCCATCAGTGAGTCGAAGGGCGCGGGGGACAGGGTCTATTTCAATCAGCCCCAGCATTTT
CDR3 protein: CAISESKGAGDRVYFNQPQHF
J gene: TRBJ1-5
CDR3 length: 21
V gene: TRBV10-3
clone size: -
D gene: TRBD1

CDR3 DNA: TGTGCCAGCAGCCAACGCTGGGAGGGAGATACGCAGTATTTT
CDR3 protein: CASSQRWEGDTQYF
J gene: TRBJ2-3
CDR3 length: 14
V gene: TRBV6-5
clone size: -
D gene: TRBD2

CDR3 DNA: TGTGCCAGCTCACCACCGAAGAGCTACGAGCAGTACTTC
CDR3 protein: CASSPPKSYEQYF
J gene: TRBJ2-7
CDR3 length: 13
V gene: TRBV18
clone size: -
D gene: -

CDR3 DNA: TGTGCCAGCTCACCCGGCGAGACAGTGAGAACCCAGTACTTC
CDR3 protein: CASSPGETVRTQYF
J gene: TRBJ2-5
CDR3 length: 14
V gene: TRBV18
clone size: -
D gene: -

CDR3 DNA: TGTGCCAGCAGCTTGGAAGGGAAGTTTGACATTCAGTACTTC
CDR3 protein: CASSLEGKFDIQYF
J gene: TRBJ2-4
CDR3 length: 14
V gene: TRBV5-4
clone size: -
D gene: -

CDR3 DNA: TGTGCCAGCACCTCAGGGACGGTGGTGTACTTC
CDR3 protein: CASTSGTVVYF
J gene: TRBJ2-7
CDR3 length: 11
V gene: TRBV28
clone size: -
D gene: -

CDR3 DNA: TGTGCCAGCAGTGAACTGGTAGCGGGAGTAGGCGAGCAGTTCTTC
CDR3 protein: CASSELVAGVGEQFF
J gene: TRBJ2-1
CDR3 length: 15
V gene: TRBV2
clone size: -
D gene: TRBD2

CDR3 DNA: TGTGCCAGTTGCCCCCCAGGAACAGATACGCAGTATTTT
CDR3 protein: CASCPPGTDTQYF
J gene: TRBJ2-3
CDR3 length: 13
V gene: TRBV5-4
clone size: -
D gene: -

CDR3 DNA: TGCAGCGTATCTTACACGGGAGGCCTGAACACCGGGGAGCTGTTTTTT
CDR3 protein: CSVSYTGGLNTGELFF
J gene: TRBJ2-2
CDR3 length: 16
V gene: TRBV29-1
clone size: -
D gene: TRBD2

CDR3 DNA: TGCGCCAGCAGCTTGGGTCTCGGAGGGGCCCGATACGAGCAGTACTTC
CDR3 protein: CASSLGLGGARYEQYF
J gene: TRBJ2-7
CDR3 length: 16
V gene: TRBV5-1
clone size: -
D gene: -

CDR3 DNA: TGTGCCAGCTCACCACCGATTGGGAGAGGGAACAATGAGCAGTTCTTC
CDR3 protein: CASSPPIGRGNNEQFF
J gene: TRBJ2-1
CDR3 length: 16
V gene: TRBV18
clone size: -
D gene: -

CDR3 DNA: TGTGCCAGTAGTCCCTGGACAGGGGGGAGGACTGAAGCTTTCTTT
CDR3 protein: CASSPWTGGRTEAFF
J gene: TRBJ1-1
CDR3 length: 15
V gene: TRBV19
clone size: -
D gene: TRBD1

CDR3 DNA: TGTGCCAGCAGCCGGGGCGTGTCGGGGACTGAAGCTTTCTTT
CDR3 protein: CASSRGVSGTEAFF
J gene: TRBJ1-1
CDR3 length: 14
V gene: TRBV2
clone size: -
D gene: -

CDR3 DNA: TGTGCCAGCAGCTTAAATGAGCTAGGAGGCTACACCTTC
CDR3 protein: CASSLNELGGYTF
J gene: TRBJ1-2
CDR3 length: 13
V gene: TRBV7-9
clone size: -
D gene: -

CDR3 DNA: TGTGCCAGCAGTTCCCAGGGGACACAGAACACTGAAGCTTTCTTT
CDR3 protein: CASSSQGTQNTEAFF
J gene: TRBJ1-1
CDR3 length: 15
V gene: TRBV28
clone size: once
D gene: -

CDR3 DNA: TGTGCCAGCATCGACCTTAATGAAAAACTGTTTTTT
CDR3 protein: CASIDLNEKLFF
J gene: TRBJ1-4
CDR3 length: 12
V gene: TRBV6-6
clone size: -
D gene: -

CDR3 DNA: TGTGCCAGCAGCCCCAGGGCGGGGTGGGGGGATGAAAAACTGTTTTTT
CDR3 protein: CASSPRAGWGDEKLFF
J gene: TRBJ1-4
CDR3 length: 16
V gene: TRBV7-2
clone size: -
D gene: -

CDR3 DNA: TGCGCCAGCAGCCCCTGGGACAGGGGGACGCCAGATACGCAGTATTTT
CDR3 protein: CASSPWDRGTPDTQYF
J gene: TRBJ2-3
CDR3 length: 16
V gene: TRBV4-1
clone size: once
D gene: TRBD1

CDR3 DNA: TGTGCCAGCAGTGTCGCAGTGAGCAATCAGCCCCAGCATTTT
CDR3 protein: CASSVAVSNQPQHF
J gene: TRBJ1-5
CDR3 length: 14
V gene: TRBV2
clone size: -
D gene: -

CDR3 DNA: TGTGCCAGCAGTCCCTCACCATCATCCGGGTGGGCCAACGTCCTGACTTTC
CDR3 protein: CASSPSPSSGWANVLTF
J gene: TRBJ2-6
CDR3 length: 17
V gene: TRBV27
clone size: -
D gene: -

CDR3 DNA: TGTGCCAGCAGTTTTAGTGGCAGGTGGGGCTACACCTTC
CDR3 protein: CASSFSGRWGYTF
J gene: TRBJ1-2
CDR3 length: 13
V gene: TRBV28
clone size: -
D gene: -

CDR3 DNA: TGTGCCAGCAGTTTCCTTCGAGGACAGGGCCCCTATGGCTACACCTTC
CDR3 protein: CASSFLRGQGPYGYTF
J gene: TRBJ1-2
CDR3 length: 16
V gene: TRBV28
clone size: -
D gene: TRBD1

CDR3 DNA: TGCGCCAGCAGCACCGGACTAGCGGGAGTGTACAATGAGCAGTTCTTC
CDR3 protein: CASSTGLAGVYNEQFF
J gene: TRBJ2-1
CDR3 length: 16
V gene: TRBV5-1
clone size: -
D gene: TRBD2

CDR3 DNA: TGTGCCAGCAGTTTAGGGGGCCTAGGGGAGGGTACGCAGTATTTT
CDR3 protein: CASSLGGLGEGTQYF
J gene: TRBJ2-3
CDR3 length: 15
V gene: TRBV28
clone size: -
D gene: -

CDR3 DNA: TGTGCCAGCACCCCGGACTACGAGCAGTACTTC
CDR3 protein: CASTPDYEQYF
J gene: TRBJ2-7
CDR3 length: 11
V gene: TRBV2
clone size: -
D gene: -

CDR3 DNA: TGTGCCAGCACCCCCCAGGGGCTAGAGACCCAGTACTTC
CDR3 protein: CASTPQGLETQYF
J gene: TRBJ2-5
CDR3 length: 13
V gene: TRBV7-9
clone size: -
D gene: -

CDR3 DNA: TGTGCCAGCAGCTCGCCGTATAGCGGGAGTATGATCCGCGAGCAGTTCTTC
CDR3 protein: CASSSPYSGSMIREQFF
J gene: TRBJ2-1
CDR3 length: 17
V gene: TRBV7-2
clone size: -
D gene: TRBD2

CDR3 DNA: TGTGCCAGCAGCTTGGCGGTCAGGGACAGGGGATCCCACGAGCAGTACTTC
CDR3 protein: CASSLAVRDRGSHEQYF
J gene: TRBJ2-7
CDR3 length: 17
V gene: TRBV5-8
clone size: -
D gene: TRBD1

CDR3 DNA: TGTGCCAGCAGTTTCTATCGACCTCCTCCGACTTACACCTACGAGCAGTACTTC
CDR3 protein: CASSFYRPPPTYTYEQYF
J gene: TRBJ2-7
CDR3 length: 18
V gene: TRBV27
clone size: once
D gene: -

CDR3 DNA: TGTGCCAGCAGTGGGGACAGGACCCCTTCGGGCTATGGCTACACCTTC
CDR3 protein: CASSGDRTPSGYGYTF
J gene: TRBJ1-2
CDR3 length: 16
V gene: TRBV5-8
clone size: -
D gene: TRBD1

CDR3 DNA: TGTGCCATCAGTGGAGGTGAACTAGCGGCCTACGAGCAGTACTTC
CDR3 protein: CAISGGELAAYEQYF
J gene: TRBJ2-7
CDR3 length: 15
V gene: TRBV10-3
clone size: -
D gene: TRBD2

CDR3 DNA: TGTGCCAGCAGCTTATATGGGGGACCGTTCTACGAGCAGTACTTC
CDR3 protein: CASSLYGGPFYEQYF
J gene: TRBJ2-7
CDR3 length: 15
V gene: TRBV7-3
clone size: -
D gene: -

CDR3 DNA: TGTGCCACCAGCAGAGAGCAACAGGACCTCGGCACCTTC
CDR3 protein: CATSREQQDLGTF
J gene: TRBJ1-2
CDR3 length: 13
V gene: TRBV15
clone size: once
D gene: -

CDR3 DNA: TGTGCCAGCAGTTCCTGGGTTAATGAAAAACTGTTTTTT
CDR3 protein: CASSSWVNEKLFF
J gene: TRBJ1-4
CDR3 length: 13
V gene: TRBV6-5
clone size: -
D gene: -

CDR3 DNA: TGTGCCAGCAGCCTTTCAGGACAGGCGTCCCTCCACTTT
CDR3 protein: CASSLSGQASLHF
J gene: TRBJ1-6
CDR3 length: 13
V gene: TRBV11-2
clone size: -
D gene: TRBD1

CDR3 DNA: TGTGCCTGGAATTTTGGTAGGGATTCACCCCTCCACTTT
CDR3 protein: CAWNFGRDSPLHF
J gene: TRBJ1-6
CDR3 length: 13
V gene: TRBV30
clone size: -
D gene: -

CDR3 DNA: TGTGCCAGCAGCGATGTATTTTCCCCTGAAGCTTTCTTT
CDR3 protein: CASSDVFSPEAFF
J gene: TRBJ1-1
CDR3 length: 13
V gene: TRBV7-9
clone size: -
D gene: -

CDR3 DNA: TGCGCCAGCAGCTCCAATTCCGGGACGGGGGGAACCGGTGAAGCTTTCTTT
CDR3 protein: CASSSNSGTGGTGEAFF
J gene: TRBJ1-1
CDR3 length: 17
V gene: TRBV5-1
clone size: -
D gene: -

CDR3 DNA: TGTGCCAGCAGCCAGGACAGGATCACAGATACGCAGTATTTT
CDR3 protein: CASSQDRITDTQYF
J gene: TRBJ2-3
CDR3 length: 14
V gene: TRBV11-2
clone size: -
D gene: TRBD1

CDR3 DNA: TGTGCCTGGAGTGTCGATAGGGTACCAAGCTCCTACAATGAGCAGTTCTTC
CDR3 protein: CAWSVDRVPSSYNEQFF
J gene: TRBJ2-1
CDR3 length: 17
V gene: TRBV30
clone size: -
D gene: -

CDR3 DNA: TGTGCCAGCAGCTCTCGGGCCTATCTGGTAAAAGAGACCCAGTACTTC
CDR3 protein: CASSSRAYLVKETQYF
J gene: TRBJ2-5
CDR3 length: 16
V gene: TRBV11-2
clone size: -
D gene: -